A single sample gave rise to the 25 T cell receptor beta chains below, sequenced in a study of cytomegalovirus exposure and HLA in healthy donors. The PCR had 60 Vbeta and 13 Jbeta primers. Assay used: immunoSEQ multiplex PCR; TCRdb lists only in-frame clones, some missing. The sample lists around 200,000 clones, about 80% seen once, with 0.65% in the top ten. The sequenced material came from PBMCs. The source of these receptors is a boy between 5 and 17 years old in good health and CMV-seronegative.

The CDR3 coding sequence is TGCGCCAGCAGTGAAGGCAGGATGAACACTGAAGCTTTCTTT. Amino acids: CASSEGRMNTEAFF. This chain connects TRBV10-1 to TRBJ1-1; D remains ambiguous. CDR1 and CDR2 from the germline V gene are WNHNN and SYGVQD (reference sequence). This CDR3 has 14 residues. The V end lost 3 bases, the J end lost 0 bases, and 8 bases lay between the germline ends.

This clone appeared once. The rearrangement uses TRBV7-9 and TRBJ1-2, with 10 bases lining up with TRBD1. Germline V CDR1 and CDR2: SEHNR, FQNEAQ (reference sequence). The CDR3 sequence is 13 residues long. The V gene end was trimmed by 5 bases and the J gene end by 7 bases; junction bases not matched to a gene: 4. As DNA, the CDR3 is TGTGCCAGCAGCACCGGGACAGGGGCTGGCTACACCTTC. Protein: CASSTGTGAGYTF.

In regard to this clone: At one of its ends the junction is not consistent with the germline gene, which may arise from a read error. The gene calls are TRBV7-9 and TRBJ2-6; possible D gene TRBD2, 5 bases. Germline lookup yields CDR1 SEHNR and CDR2 FQNEAQ (reference sequence). The CDR3 has 17 amino acids. The CDR3 nucleotides read TGTTCCAGCAGCCCAAGGGTACGGGCGGGTGGGGCCAACGTCCTGACTTTC. Protein sequence: CSSSPRVRAGGANVLTF. Full variable domain (remainder filled in from reference TRBV7-9 and TRBJ2-6): DTGVSQNPRHKITKRGQNVTFRCDPISEHNRLYWYRQTLGQGPEFLTYFQNEAQLEKSRLLSDRFSAERPKGSFSTLEIQRTEQGDSAMYLCSSSPRVRAGGANVLTFGAGSRLTVL.

A few counts support this clone. The J gene is TRBJ2-7, the V gene TRBV5-4, with TRBD2 matching over 12 bases. The V gene's germline CDR1 is SGHNT and CDR2 YYREEE (reference sequence). The CDR3 length is 15 residues. V lost 4 bases and J lost 5; bases outside the gene matches: 7. CDR3 sequence: CASSTRTSGKNEQYF. The CDR3 nucleotides are TGTGCCAGCAGCACCCGGACTAGCGGGAAAAACGAGCAGTACTTC.

V and J are TRBV25-1 and TRBJ1-3; the match to TRBD1 covers 10 bases. Trimming removed 5 bases from V and 1 base from J; junction bases left unmatched: 2. In germline, CDR1 is MGHDK, CDR2 SYGVNS. The CDR3 extends over 15 amino acids. CDR3 loop: CASSRTGGSGNTIYF. The CDR3 coding sequence is TGTGCCAGCAGTAGGACAGGGGGGTCTGGAAACACCATATATTTT.

For this clone: The same CDR3 is also encoded by other DNA sequences in this sample. The chain is built from TRBV9 and TRBJ2-7, with D maybe TRBD1 (6 bases). V was clipped by 2 bases and J by 0 bases, with 9 bases between them. Germline lookup yields CDR1 SGDLS and CDR2 YYNGEE. This CDR3 comprises 14 residues. The CDR3 DNA follows: TGTGCCAGCAGCGTCGGACAGTCCTCCTACGAGCAGTACTTC. Translated: CASSVGQSSYEQYF.

This clone was seen only once. The chain couples TRBV7-6 to TRBJ2-1; 12 bases map to TRBD2. The length of the CDR3 is 16 residues. The ends lost 4 bases at V and 6 bases at J; junction bases unmatched: 7. Germline CDR1 is SGHVS and CDR2 is FNYEAQ. Here the CDR3 DNA reads TGTGCCAGCAGCTCCTTTCTAGCGGGAGGGCTCAATGAGCAGTTCTTC. Its protein is CASSSFLAGGLNEQFF.

V is TRBV7-3 and J is TRBJ2-7; perhaps TRBD1 as D (6 bases). The CDR3 loop spans 13 amino acids. The V and J ends lost 5 bases and 6 bases respectively, with 14 bases between them. CDR1 is SGHTA and CDR2 is FQGTGA in the germline V gene. The DNA for the CDR3 is TGTGCCAGCAGCATAGACAGGATCGGCGAGCAGTACTTC. The encoded protein is CASSIDRIGEQYF.

This chain joins TRBV7-9 and TRBJ1-1, with D perhaps matching TRBD1 (5 bases). CDR1 and CDR2 (germline): SEHNR, FQNEAQ (reference sequence). The CDR3 length is 15 residues. V gave up 1 base and J gave up 3 bases, with 12 bases separating them. CDR3 protein: CASSLVWQGDTEAFF. DNA of the CDR3: TGTGCCAGCAGCTTAGTTTGGCAGGGCGACACTGAAGCTTTCTTT.

This rearrangement joins TRBV9 to TRBJ2-2; a possible D gene is TRBD2 (6 bases). CDR1 is SGDLS and CDR2 is YYNGEE in the germline V gene. The CDR3 loop spans 17 amino acids. V was trimmed by 7 bases and J by 5 bases, leaving 24 bases between them. CDR3 loop: CASSGTADFRQTGELFF. The DNA of the CDR3 is TGTGCCAGCTCGGGGACTGCCGATTTTCGACAGACCGGGGAGCTGTTTTTT.

This chain links TRBV15 with TRBJ1-1; D remains ambiguous. V lost 0 bases, J lost 1 base, and 15 bases lay in between. This CDR3 comprises 17 residues. Germline values: CDR1 LNHNV, CDR2 YYDKDF (reference sequence). CDR3 amino acids: CATSRDLGTRQNTEAFF. The CDR3 DNA reads as TGTGCCACCAGCAGAGACTTAGGTACTAGGCAGAACACTGAAGCTTTCTTT.

The chain employs TRBV11-3 and TRBJ2-1; perhaps TRBD2 as D (6 bases). The CDR3 sequence is 15 residues long. Germline CDR1 is SGHNT and CDR2 is YENEEA. Trimming stripped 1 base from V and 4 bases from J, with 11 bases between. CDR3 protein: CASSLGGTLYNEQFF. DNA of the CDR3: TGTGCCAGCAGCTTAGGTGGGACTTTATACAATGAGCAGTTCTTC.

V gene TRBV11-2 combines with J gene TRBJ2-3; 10 nucleotides agree with TRBD2. Germline CDR1 is SGHAT and CDR2 is FQNNGV. The V segment lost 1 base and the J segment 4 bases; nucleotides outside the gene matches: 5. This CDR3 contains 16 residues. The CDR3 spells CASSLGTSGMSDTQYF. The DNA for the CDR3 is TGTGCCAGCAGCTTAGGAACTAGCGGGATGTCAGATACGCAGTATTTT.

This sequence joins TRBV11-2 and TRBJ2-7; 7 bases map to TRBD1. In germline, CDR1 is SGHAT, CDR2 FQNNGV. V shed 5 bases and J 3 bases; nucleotides not matched to a gene: 7. There are 14 residues in the CDR3. CDR3 protein: CASSGTVSNYEQYF. CDR3 DNA: TGTGCCAGCAGCGGGACAGTTTCGAACTACGAGCAGTACTTC.

This chain connects TRBV5-1 to TRBJ2-1; D gene ambiguous. The CDR3 contains 12 residues. Germline loops: CDR1 SGHRS, CDR2 YFSETQ. Trimming left V 2 bases short and J 7 bases short, with 7 bases between. The DNA for the CDR3 is TGCGCCAGCAGCTTCCCCTCGAATGAGCAGTTCTTC. It yields the protein CASSFPSNEQFF.

Written as DNA, the CDR3 is TGTGCCAGCAGCTCATGGGGCGTTGAAGCTTTCTTT. This sequence encodes CASSSWGVEAFF. This chain links TRBV5-6 with TRBJ1-1, with D maybe TRBD1 (5 bases). This CDR3 comprises 12 residues. Trimming cost V 3 bases and J 7 bases, with 10 bases left between them. CDR1 and CDR2 (germline): SGHDT, YYEEEE.

This chain connects TRBV19 to TRBJ1-2; the D gene is possibly TRBD1 (6 bases). The CDR3 is 15 residues long. The V gene's germline CDR1 is LNHDA and CDR2 SQIVND (reference sequence). V dropped 3 bases and J dropped 4 bases, with 15 bases sitting between them. CDR3 sequence: CASSIRQADGYGYTF. CDR3 DNA: TGTGCCAGTAGTATCAGACAGGCGGATGGCTATGGCTACACCTTC.

This clone was seen a few times. The V and J genes are TRBV27 and TRBJ1-3; D remains ambiguous. The CDR3 contains 14 residues. Germline V gives CDR1 MNHEY, CDR2 SMNVEV (reference sequence). Deletions cut 2 bases from V and 0 bases from J, with 5 bases between. CDR3 amino acids: CASSLRSSGNTIYF. The CDR3 nucleotides are TGTGCCAGCAGTTTACGGTCCTCTGGAAACACCATATATTTT.

The chain's CDR3 is CASSMGLAGDTDTQYF. CDR3 DNA sequence: TGTGCCAGCAGCATGGGACTAGCGGGAGACACAGATACGCAGTATTTT. The chain has TRBV7-2 and TRBJ2-3; 14 bases align to TRBD2. Per the germline V gene, CDR1 is SGHTA and CDR2 is FQGNSA. Germline trimming cut 5 bases from V and 2 bases from J; bases unmatched to any gene: 3. The CDR3 is 16 amino acids.

This chain links TRBV4-1 with TRBJ2-6; the D is unclear. Trimming took 0 bases from V and 0 from J, leaving 9 bases between them. This CDR3 is 17 amino acids long. From germline, CDR1 is MGHRA and CDR2 YSYEKL. As DNA, the CDR3 is TGCGCCAGCAGCCAAGATCCAGGCCTCTCTGGGGCCAACGTCCTGACTTTC. Residues: CASSQDPGLSGANVLTF.

The chain has TRBV11-2 and TRBJ2-7; no clear D. The germline V gene encodes CDR1 SGHAT and CDR2 FQNNGV. Trimming removed 5 bases from V and 0 bases from J, with 14 bases in between. CDR3 length equals 15 residues. CDR3 in DNA: TGTGCCAGCAGCGCCGGAGTTCTTCTCTCCTACGAGCAGTACTTC. Translating gives CASSAGVLLSYEQYF.

The chain employs TRBV6-5 and TRBJ1-1, with a tentative D call TRBD1 (5 bases). Looked up from germline, CDR1 is MNHEY and CDR2 is SVGAGI. The CDR3 is 12 amino acids. V gave up 6 bases and J gave up 6 bases, with 11 bases separating them. The CDR3 loop reads CASSSVTAEAFF. DNA for the CDR3: TGTGCCAGCAGCTCGGTGACAGCTGAAGCTTTCTTT.

The chain recombines TRBV6-5 with TRBJ1-2; TRBD1 might be the D (6 bases). Germline-derived CDR1 and CDR2 are MNHEY and SVGAGI. CDR3 length equals 12 residues. V lost 4 bases, J lost 5 bases, and 8 bases lay in between. CDR3 amino acids: CASSSDRYGYTF. CDR3 sequence (DNA): TGTGCCAGCAGTTCGGACAGATATGGCTACACCTTC.

The rearrangement links TRBV9 to TRBJ2-5; 8 bases match TRBD1. Per the germline V gene, CDR1 is SGDLS and CDR2 is YYNGEE. Unmatched junction bases numbered 3, after V lost 3 bases and J lost 2 bases. This CDR3 has 14 residues. The DNA for the CDR3 is TGTGCCAGCAGCGCCCGGACAGGGCAAGAGACCCAGTACTTC. As protein: CASSARTGQETQYF.

A few counts support this clone. The chain recombines TRBV7-9 with TRBJ1-6, with 7 bases identical to TRBD1. From germline, CDR1 is SEHNR and CDR2 FQNEAQ (reference sequence). V was clipped by 9 bases and J by 0 bases; unmatched bases: 8. The CDR3 is 16 amino acids. For the CDR3, the DNA is TGTGCCAGTACGAACAGGGGAAGCTCCTATAATTCACCCCTCCACTTT. Protein sequence: CASTNRGSSYNSPLHF. Full variable domain (remainder filled in from reference TRBV7-9 and TRBJ1-6): DTGVSQNPRHKITKRGQNVTFRCDPISEHNRLYWYRQTLGQGPEFLTYFQNEAQLEKSRLLSDRFSAERPKGSFSTLEIQRTEQGDSAMYLCASTNRGSSYNSPLHFGNGTRLTVT.